The clone carrying this T cell receptor beta chain has just a few counts. The record originates from a study of shared clonotypes between healthy human individuals. J gave up 7 bases and V 5 bases, and 8 bases lay outside the gene matches. Looked up from germline, CDR1 is SGHAT and CDR2 is FQNNGV. The CDR3 is 15 amino acids. Sequencing used immunoSEQ multiplex PCR; TCRdb keeps in-frame clones, though not all of them. The table has about 330,000 clones, over 65% seen once. This chain joins TRBV11-2 and TRBJ2-2; 9 bases fit TRBD2. The material sequenced was memory CD4+ T cells sorted from blood. Noted subset: CD45RA-negative fraction. This clonotype was sampled from a man aged 30 to 39 in good health. In DNA form, the CDR3 reads TGTGCCAGCAGCAATAGCGGGAGTATGGTCGGGGAGCTGTTTTTT. It translates to CASSNSGSMVGELFF.